This T cell receptor (beta chain) was identified during a study of long-term antiretroviral therapy in people with HIV. Study results and limitations: From the mid-2000s to the late 2010s, blood was obtained, possibly while participants received older ART regimens. CDR3 length ranges were narrower in HIV repertoires than in controls.

As for this clone: Antigen: not known.

immunoSEQ v3.0 was run at survey level. Sequenced by immunoSEQ multiplex PCR; TCRdb stores in-frame clones only, minus some. The data contain over 15,000 clones, approximately 89% of them singletons. The V and J ends lost 1 base and 1 base respectively, with 14 bases between them. CDR1 and CDR2 from the germline V gene are MNHEY and SMNVEV (reference sequence). The CDR3 is 17 amino acids. This TCR was recovered from a middle-aged man with HIV. The sample in question was unsorted PBMCs, obtained 0.5 years after starting antiretroviral therapy. The chain carries TRBV27 and TRBJ1-5, with D unresolved. DNA of the CDR3: TGTGCCAGCAGTTTATTCGGACGGCAGGCGAGCAATCAGCCCCAGCATTTT. Translating it yields CASSLFGRQASNQPQHF.